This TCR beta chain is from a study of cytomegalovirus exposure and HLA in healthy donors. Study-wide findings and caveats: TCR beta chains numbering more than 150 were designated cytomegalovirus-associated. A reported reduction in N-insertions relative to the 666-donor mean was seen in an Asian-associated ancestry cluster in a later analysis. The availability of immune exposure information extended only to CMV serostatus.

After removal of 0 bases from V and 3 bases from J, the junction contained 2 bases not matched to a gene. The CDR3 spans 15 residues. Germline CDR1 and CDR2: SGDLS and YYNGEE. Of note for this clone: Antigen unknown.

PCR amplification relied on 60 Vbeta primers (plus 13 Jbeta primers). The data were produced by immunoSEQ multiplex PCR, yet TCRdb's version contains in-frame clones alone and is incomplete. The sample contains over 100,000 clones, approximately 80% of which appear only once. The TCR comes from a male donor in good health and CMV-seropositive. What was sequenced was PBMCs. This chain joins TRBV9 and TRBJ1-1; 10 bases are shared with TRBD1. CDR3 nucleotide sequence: TGTGCCAGCAGCGTAGTGGGGACAGGGGACACTGAAGCTTTCTTT. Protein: CASSVVGTGDTEAFF.